The 28 T cell receptor beta chains below all came from one sample that was sequenced in a study of T cells in Graves' hyperthyroidism and ophthalmopathy. Researchers took RNA transcripts and amplified the TCR beta CDR3 regions from them. The study used the HTBI primer set for a first-round RT-PCR of the TCR CDR3. TCRdb analysed the multiplex PCR reads with MiXCR anew, one entry per CDR3 protein. Of 500,000 to 600,000 distinct CDR3 sequences listed, around 46% are singletons. Sample: peripheral blood or thyroid tissue (not recorded which). The receptors stem from an adult woman with Graves' disease, either hyperthyroidism or ophthalmopathy (not recorded which).

This clonotype was counted only a few times. J is TRBJ2-1 and V is TRBV24-1, with 7 bases aligning to TRBD1. V lost 8 bases, J lost 3 bases, and 0 bases stayed unmatched. Germline CDR1 reads KGHDR; CDR2 reads SFDVKD. This CDR3 comprises 12 residues. In DNA form, the CDR3 reads TGTGCCACCACAGGGGGCTACAATGAGCAGTTCTTC. Its translation: CATTGGYNEQFF.

This clonotype was counted many times. V is TRBV19 and J is TRBJ2-2, with D perhaps TRBD1 (6 bases). This CDR3 comprises 16 residues. The germline V gene encodes CDR1 LNHDA and CDR2 SQIVND (reference sequence). With 6 bases removed from V and 4 bases from J, the gap between germline ends came to 18 bases. In nucleotides, the CDR3 is TGTGCCAGTAGGTTGGGGGCAGCCTTTGTCACCGGGGAGCTGTTTTTT. It codes for CASRLGAAFVTGELFF.

A remark on this clonotype: The junction shows a germline mismatch at one end, possibly a read error. This sequence joins TRBV24-1 and TRBJ2-7, with D hard to call. This CDR3 is 11 amino acids long. Germline V gene lookup returns CDR1 KGHDR and CDR2 SFDVKD. The CDR3 loop reads CASSDFHEQYF. The CDR3 DNA sequence: TGTGCCAGCAGTGATTTCCACGAGCAGTACTTC.

V gene TRBV2 combines with J gene TRBJ2-2; 7 bases agree with TRBD2. The CDR3 consists of 14 residues. Germline V gene sequence: CDR1 SNHLY, CDR2 FYNNEI. CDR3 protein: CARVQRGNTGELFF. The CDR3 region has the DNA TGTGCTAGAGTTCAGCGGGGTAACACCGGGGAGCTGTTTTTT.

To note about this clonotype: Just one base apart from a much larger clone, this may be a read error. The chain combines TRBV7-2 with TRBJ2-7, with a possible D match to TRBD1 (5 bases). This CDR3 contains 14 residues. Germline CDR1 and CDR2: SGHTA and FQGNSA. CDR3 amino acids: CASSLKGYAYGQYF. The CDR3 bases are TGTGCCAGCAGCTTAAAGGGGTATGCCTACGGGCAGTACTTC.

The CDR3 region is CSVEGGQAQETQYF. The CDR3 nucleotides are TGCAGCGTTGAAGGGGGACAGGCACAAGAGACCCAGTACTTC. V and J are TRBV29-1 and TRBJ2-5; 8 bases fit TRBD1. V lost 1 base to trimming and J lost 2 bases; unmatched junction nucleotides: 3. Looked up from germline, CDR1 is SQVTM and CDR2 is ANQGSEA. CDR3 length: 14 amino acids. The full variable domain, with the rest looked up from reference TRBV29-1 and TRBJ2-5, is SAVISQKPSRDICQRGTSLTIQCQVDSQVTMMFWYRQQPGQSLTLIATANQGSEATYESGFVIDKFPISRPNLTFSTLTVSNMSPEDSSIYLCSVEGGQAQETQYFGPGTRLLVL.

The CDR3 DNA sequence: TGTGCCAGCAGCCTGGGACTAGCGGGAGAATATGAGCAGTTCTTC. Protein: CASSLGLAGEYEQFF. This sequence joins TRBV7-6 and TRBJ2-1; TRBD2 agrees at 14 bases. Losses at the gene ends were 5 bases for V and 8 bases for J; bases not matched to a gene: 5. This CDR3 comprises 15 residues. CDR1 and CDR2 (germline): SGHVS, FNYEAQ. The full variable domain, completed using reference TRBV7-6 and TRBJ2-1, is GAGVSQSPRYKVTKRGQDVALRCDPISGHVSLYWYRQALGQGPEFLTYFNYEAQQDKSGLPNDRFSAERPEGSISTLTIQRTEQRDSAMYRCASSLGLAGEYEQFFGPGTRLTVL.

This clonotype was picked up a small number of times. This chain joins TRBV14 and TRBJ2-7; perhaps TRBD2 as D (5 bases). V shed 4 bases and J shed 10 bases, with 11 bases lying between them. This CDR3 spans 11 amino acids. CDR1 and CDR2 (germline): SGHDN, FVKESK. The CDR3 DNA reads TGTGCCAGCAGCCTTGGATCGGGACAGTACTTC. Translating gives CASSLGSGQYF.

Details on this clonotype: It may be a read error: a sequence one base away is much more abundant. The chain uses TRBV20-1 and TRBJ2-7, with D hard to call. V was trimmed by 2 bases and J by 4 bases, leaving 24 bases between them. Germline V gene lookup returns CDR1 DFQATT and CDR2 SNEGSKA (reference sequence). CDR3 length: 17 amino acids. CDR3 nucleotides: TGCAGTGCTAGACTCGCCCGGGTAGGTCTGGCTCTGTACGAGCAGTACTTC. Its translation is CSARLARVGLALYEQYF.

This clonotype has a handful of counts. This sequence joins TRBV20-1 and TRBJ1-3, with 11 bases lining up with TRBD1. The CDR3 loop spans 15 amino acids. Per the germline V gene, CDR1 is DFQATT and CDR2 is SNEGSKA (reference sequence). V dropped 6 bases and J dropped 3; count of bases not matched to a gene: 7. CDR3 sequence: CSARTGGASGNTIYF. The CDR3 DNA reads TGCAGTGCCAGGACAGGGGGCGCGAGTGGAAACACCATATATTTT.

This clonotype was recorded a few times. V usage is TRBV30 and J usage is TRBJ1-4; D gene unclear. The CDR3 is made up of 14 amino acids. V was cut by 5 bases and J by 0 bases, with 10 bases left in between. Germline loops: CDR1 GTSNPN, CDR2 SVGIG (reference sequence). CDR3 sequence: CAWSGRTTNEKLFF. In nucleotides, the CDR3 is TGTGCCTGGTCGGGCCGAACAACTAATGAAAAACTGTTTTTT.

The rearrangement joins TRBV28 to TRBJ1-1, with a possible D match to TRBD1 (6 bases). V was cut by 7 bases and J by 6 bases, with 18 bases left in between. Germline V gene data show CDR1 as MDHEN and CDR2 as SYDVKM. There are 14 residues in the CDR3. CDR3 sequence reads: CASNMRGGMAEAFF. The CDR3 bases are TGTGCCAGCAATATGAGGGGGGGTATGGCTGAAGCTTTCTTT.

This clonotype was observed a handful of times. The V call is TRBV29-1, the J call TRBJ2-7; 7 bases match TRBD1. This CDR3 is 13 amino acids long. V lost 3 bases and J lost 5; bases outside the gene matches: 7. Germline values: CDR1 SQVTM, CDR2 ANQGSEA. CDR3 nucleotides: TGCAGCGTTGACAAGGCAGGGGGTAACGAGCAGTACTTC. It specifies CSVDKAGGNEQYF.

The chain combines TRBV7-8 with TRBJ2-7, with D perhaps given as TRBD1 or TRBD2 (5 bases each). This CDR3 is built from 14 residues. Trimming shortened V by 1 base and J by 6 bases, and 13 bases separated the two germline ends. CDR1 is SGHVS, CDR2 FQNEAQ, per germline. The CDR3 region has the DNA TGTGCCAGCAGCTTAGGTGGGGGAGTAGGCGAGCAGTACTTC. Encoded protein: CASSLGGGVGEQYF.

This clonotype was observed at least ten times. The chain couples TRBV6-6 to TRBJ1-5; a possible D gene is TRBD1 (5 bases). Deletions cut 6 bases from V and 3 bases from J, with 18 bases between. The CDR3 loop spans 16 amino acids. Germline CDR1 is MNHNY and CDR2 is SVGAGI (reference sequence). The CDR3 region is CASRGRASGINQPQHF. The CDR3, as DNA: TGTGCCAGCAGGGGCCGGGCCTCAGGGATCAATCAGCCCCAGCATTTT.

This clonotype was counted a few times. The V and J genes are TRBV29-1 and TRBJ2-6, with 9 bases aligning to TRBD1. Germline V gives CDR1 SQVTM, CDR2 ANQGSEA. CDR3 length: 15 residues. With 6 bases clipped from V and 0 bases from J, the junction kept 3 bases outside the gene matches. The CDR3 spells CSVGTGNSGANVLTF. Here the CDR3 DNA reads TGCAGCGTAGGGACAGGGAACTCTGGGGCCAACGTCCTGACTTTC.

This chain's CDR3 is CASSSRQGGQAFF. CDR3 sequence (DNA): TGTGCCAGCAGCTCTAGACAGGGGGGACAAGCTTTCTTT. The chain joins TRBV11-2 to TRBJ1-1, with TRBD1 matching 9 bases. Trimming took 4 bases from V and 9 from J; bases not matched to a gene: 6. This CDR3 comprises 13 residues. CDR1 and CDR2 (germline): SGHAT, FQNNGV.

The chain couples TRBV7-2 to TRBJ1-5; TRBD1 matches at 9 bases. J lost 7 bases, V lost 5 bases, and 6 bases had no gene match. The CDR3 runs to 14 residues. Germline values: CDR1 SGHTA, CDR2 FQGNSA. CDR3 loop: CASSAQGARQPQHF. The DNA for the CDR3 is TGTGCCAGCAGCGCACAGGGGGCGAGGCAGCCCCAGCATTTT.

This clonotype was counted a single time. The chain joins TRBV19 to TRBJ1-2, with D perhaps matching TRBD1 (5 bases). This CDR3 comprises 14 residues. Germline lookup yields CDR1 LNHDA and CDR2 SQIVND (reference sequence). V lost 5 bases to trimming and J lost 4 bases, with 14 bases between them. CDR3 coding DNA: TGTGCCAGTAGTCCTGGGACGGTGTTCTATGGCTACACCTTC. Translating it yields CASSPGTVFYGYTF.

This clonotype was detected a few times. The chain is built from TRBV28 and TRBJ2-7; the D is unclear. Germline-derived CDR1 and CDR2 are MDHEN and SYDVKM. CDR3 length: 11 amino acids. This chain's CDR3 is CVVANPYEQYF. Written as DNA, the CDR3 is TGTGTTGTCGCCAACCCCTACGAGCAGTACTTC.

This clonotype was detected ten times or more. V and J are TRBV6-6 and TRBJ2-7; 9 nucleotides align to TRBD1. The CDR3 totals 15 residues. Germline V gene data show CDR1 as MNHNY and CDR2 as SVGAGI (reference sequence). V dropped 2 bases and J dropped 3; count of bases not matched to a gene: 5. CDR3 in amino acids: CASSYPRDRVYEQYF. The CDR3 DNA reads as TGTGCCAGCAGTTACCCCCGGGACAGGGTCTACGAGCAGTACTTC.

This clonotype was counted many times. This chain joins TRBV4-1 and TRBJ1-5; 11 bases are shared with TRBD1. The trim removed 6 bases at V and 7 bases at J, leaving 8 bases unmatched. Germline-derived CDR1 and CDR2 are MGHRA and YSYEKL. The CDR3 contains 15 residues. The CDR3 reads CASSYGQGAGQPQHF. In DNA, the CDR3 is TGCGCCAGCAGTTACGGACAGGGGGCGGGGCAGCCCCAGCATTTT.

This clonotype was seen at least ten times. This rearrangement joins TRBV29-1 to TRBJ2-5, with 7 bases fitting TRBD2. The V and J ends lost 2 bases and 1 base, in that order; junction bases with no gene match: 13. This CDR3 spans 17 amino acids. CDR1 SQVTM and CDR2 ANQGSEA come from the germline V gene. The CDR3: CSVEPMRLAVTQETQYF. The CDR3 nucleotides read TGCAGCGTTGAACCGATGCGGCTAGCGGTAACCCAAGAGACCCAGTACTTC.

The chain employs TRBV7-9 and TRBJ1-6; D is undetermined. Germline lookup yields CDR1 SEHNR and CDR2 FQNEAQ (reference sequence). V shed 6 bases and J shed 14 bases, with 20 bases lying between them. The CDR3 spans 14 residues. DNA for the CDR3: TGTGCCAGCAGTTGGCCGGGTCGGAAGCTTACCCTCCACTTT. Translation gives CASSWPGRKLTLHF.

This clonotype was detected once. This chain joins TRBV9 and TRBJ2-1, with TRBD2 as a possible D gene (6 bases). Trimming removed 0 bases at V and 8 bases at J, with 15 bases between. The CDR3 consists of 15 residues. Germline CDR1 is SGDLS and CDR2 is YYNGEE. The CDR3 sequence is CASSVEEGPSHEQFF. CDR3 sequence (DNA): TGTGCCAGCAGCGTAGAGGAGGGGCCGAGCCATGAGCAGTTCTTC. Drawing the rest from reference TRBV9 and TRBJ2-1, the complete variable domain is DSGVTQTPKHLITATGQRVTLRCSPRSGDLSVYWYQQSLDQGLQFLIQYYNGEERAKGNILERFSAQQFPDLHSELNLSSLELGDSALYFCASSVEEGPSHEQFFGPGTRLTVL.

The J gene is TRBJ1-5, the V gene TRBV7-2; weak D call: TRBD1 (5 bases). V was shortened by 1 base and J by 9 bases, with 19 bases between the two germline ends. The CDR3 has 16 residues. In germline, CDR1 is SGHTA, CDR2 FQGNSA. In DNA form, the CDR3 reads TGTGCCAGCAGCTTAGTGGGAGGGCAGGGTTCTCCGCCCCAGCATTTT. Translation gives CASSLVGGQGSPPQHF.

This clonotype has a count of ten or more. The chain recombines TRBV10-3 with TRBJ2-5, with TRBD2 matching over 14 bases. The trim removed 0 bases at V and 5 bases at J, leaving 17 bases unmatched. Germline V gene lookup returns CDR1 ENHRY and CDR2 SYGVKD. The CDR3 is made up of 21 amino acids. The CDR3: CAISESTGTSGSRIVLETQYF. CDR3 DNA sequence: TGTGCCATCAGTGAGTCGACAGGGACTAGCGGGAGTCGTATTGTTTTGGAGACCCAGTACTTC.

The CDR3 DNA reads TGTGCCAGCAGCTTAGAGACGGGGACACGTAGCTCCTACGAGCAGTACTTC. Residues: CASSLETGTRSSYEQYF. The chain carries TRBV7-9 and TRBJ2-7; possible D gene TRBD1, 6 bases. Germline values: CDR1 SEHNR, CDR2 FQNEAQ (reference sequence). The CDR3 is 17 amino acids. V dropped 1 base and J dropped 0 bases, with 16 bases sitting between them. The full variable domain, in which reference TRBV7-9 and TRBJ2-7 provide the parts outside the CDR3, is DTGVSQNPRHKITKRGQNVTFRCDPISEHNRLYWYRQTLGQGPEFLTYFQNEAQLEKSRLLSDRFSAERPKGSFSTLEIQRTEQGDSAMYLCASSLETGTRSSYEQYFGPGTRLTVT.